This is a list of T cell receptor beta chains from one sample in a study of blood T cell repertoires in COVID-19. Sequencing was performed with immunoSEQ multiplex PCR; in TCRdb, only in-frame clones are kept and a portion is missing. The table shows 150,000 to 200,000 clones, with 82% occurring only once. The material sequenced was peripheral blood. These receptors came from a woman in her thirties or forties with COVID-19, enrolled during active disease. Both conserved end residues are part of each CDR3. Each record gives: CDR3 length, clone size, D gene, V gene, J gene, CDR3 protein, CDR3 DNA. D genes are given only for firm matches. The size field is filled for only some rows; it gives once, few, many or a size class.

cdr3_length: 16
clone_size: NA
d_call: TRBD1
v_call: TRBV4-1
j_call: TRBJ2-1
cdr3_aa: CASSQAQTGAINEQFF
cdr3_nt: TGCGCCAGCAGCCAGGCCCAGACAGGGGCCATCAATGAGCAGTTCTTC

cdr3_length: 11
clone_size: NA
d_call: NA
v_call: TRBV20-1
j_call: TRBJ1-1
cdr3_aa: CSVDGLTEAFF
cdr3_nt: TGCAGTGTAGACGGACTCACTGAAGCTTTCTTT

cdr3_length: 11
clone_size: once
d_call: NA
v_call: TRBV2
j_call: TRBJ1-6
cdr3_aa: CASTDNSPLHF
cdr3_nt: TGTGCCAGCACCGATAATTCACCCCTCCACTTT

cdr3_length: 14
clone_size: NA
d_call: TRBD2
v_call: TRBV5-1
j_call: TRBJ2-5
cdr3_aa: CASSLTSGTETQYF
cdr3_nt: TGCGCCAGCAGCCTGACTAGCGGGACTGAGACCCAGTACTTC

cdr3_length: 16
clone_size: NA
d_call: TRBD1
v_call: TRBV3-1/TRBV3-2
j_call: TRBJ2-1
cdr3_aa: CASSQEGGQGRNEQFF
cdr3_nt: TGTGCCAGCAGCCAAGAAGGGGGACAGGGTAGGAATGAGCAGTTCTTC

cdr3_length: 11
clone_size: NA
d_call: NA
v_call: TRBV20-1
j_call: TRBJ2-7
cdr3_aa: CSARGVEGQYF
cdr3_nt: TGCAGTGCCCGTGGGGTAGAGGGGCAGTACTTC

cdr3_length: 13
clone_size: NA
d_call: TRBD1
v_call: TRBV7-8
j_call: TRBJ2-3
cdr3_aa: CASSLTGPGQAYF
cdr3_nt: TGTGCCAGCAGCTTAACGGGGCCGGGACAGGCGTATTTT

cdr3_length: 15
clone_size: NA
d_call: NA
v_call: TRBV15
j_call: TRBJ1-5
cdr3_aa: CATSRGGVEWQPQHF
cdr3_nt: TGTGCCACCAGCAGAGGAGGAGTGGAATGGCAGCCCCAGCATTTT

cdr3_length: 14
clone_size: once
d_call: TRBD1
v_call: TRBV13
j_call: TRBJ2-4
cdr3_aa: CASSPGTVGPIQYF
cdr3_nt: TGTGCCAGCAGCCCCGGGACAGTGGGACCCATTCAGTACTTC

cdr3_length: 13
clone_size: once
d_call: NA
v_call: TRBV9
j_call: TRBJ1-2
cdr3_aa: CASSLSQGYGYTF
cdr3_nt: TGTGCCAGCAGCCTAAGCCAGGGGTATGGCTACACCTTC

cdr3_length: 12
clone_size: NA
d_call: NA
v_call: TRBV4-1
j_call: TRBJ1-2
cdr3_aa: CASSRDLGGYTF
cdr3_nt: TGCGCCAGCAGCCGAGACTTGGGCGGCTACACCTTC

cdr3_length: 15
clone_size: NA
d_call: TRBD2
v_call: TRBV19
j_call: TRBJ2-1
cdr3_aa: CASSIGGGRYNEQFF
cdr3_nt: TGTGCCAGTAGTATCGGGGGGGGGCGATACAATGAGCAGTTCTTC

cdr3_length: 14
clone_size: NA
d_call: NA
v_call: TRBV6-1
j_call: TRBJ1-6
cdr3_aa: CASSPGQYNSPLHF
cdr3_nt: TGTGCCAGCAGCCCCGGACAGTATAATTCACCCCTCCACTTT

cdr3_length: 14
clone_size: NA
d_call: TRBD1
v_call: TRBV2
j_call: TRBJ2-1
cdr3_aa: CASSNHGTGVEQFF
cdr3_nt: TGTGCCAGCAGTAATCACGGGACAGGGGTTGAGCAGTTCTTC

cdr3_length: 15
clone_size: NA
d_call: NA
v_call: TRBV28
j_call: TRBJ1-4
cdr3_aa: CASNTRGEENEKLFF
cdr3_nt: TGTGCCAGCAATACCCGAGGGGAGGAGAATGAAAAACTGTTTTTT

cdr3_length: 16
clone_size: NA
d_call: TRBD2
v_call: TRBV3-1/TRBV3-2
j_call: TRBJ2-5
cdr3_aa: CASSQDPGGAGETQYF
cdr3_nt: TGTGCCAGCAGCCAAGATCCGGGGGGGGCGGGGGAGACCCAGTACTTC

cdr3_length: 14
clone_size: NA
d_call: NA
v_call: TRBV2
j_call: TRBJ2-7
cdr3_aa: CASSNGGRGYEQYF
cdr3_nt: TGTGCCAGCAGTAATGGAGGCAGGGGCTACGAGCAGTACTTC

cdr3_length: 14
clone_size: NA
d_call: NA
v_call: TRBV6-1
j_call: TRBJ1-1
cdr3_aa: CASSEAALNTEAFF
cdr3_nt: TGTGCCAGCAGTGAAGCGGCCCTGAACACTGAAGCTTTCTTT

cdr3_length: 16
clone_size: NA
d_call: TRBD2
v_call: TRBV28
j_call: TRBJ2-3
cdr3_aa: CASIPSGRASTDTQYF
cdr3_nt: TGTGCCAGCATTCCTAGCGGGAGGGCCTCAACGGATACGCAGTATTTT

cdr3_length: 16
clone_size: many
d_call: TRBD1
v_call: TRBV5-1
j_call: TRBJ2-3
cdr3_aa: CASSFRGTGLSDTQYF
cdr3_nt: TGCGCCAGCAGCTTTAGAGGGACAGGGCTTTCAGATACGCAGTATTTT

cdr3_length: 16
clone_size: few
d_call: TRBD2
v_call: TRBV4-1
j_call: TRBJ2-1
cdr3_aa: CASSLHPSGSYNEQFF
cdr3_nt: TGCGCCAGCAGCCTACACCCTAGCGGGTCCTACAATGAGCAGTTCTTC

cdr3_length: 15
clone_size: NA
d_call: TRBD1
v_call: TRBV15
j_call: TRBJ1-4
cdr3_aa: CATSSADRVREKLFF
cdr3_nt: TGTGCCACCAGCAGCGCCGACAGGGTTAGGGAAAAACTGTTTTTT

cdr3_length: 17
clone_size: NA
d_call: TRBD1
v_call: TRBV5-1
j_call: TRBJ1-1
cdr3_aa: CASSLGRQGRGITEAFF
cdr3_nt: TGCGCCAGCAGCTTGGGGAGACAGGGAAGGGGAATAACTGAAGCTTTCTTT

cdr3_length: 14
clone_size: NA
d_call: NA
v_call: TRBV3-1/TRBV3-2
j_call: TRBJ1-1
cdr3_aa: CASSQDRVGTEAFF
cdr3_nt: TGTGCCAGCAGCCAAGACAGGGTGGGCACTGAAGCTTTCTTT

cdr3_length: 14
clone_size: NA
d_call: NA
v_call: TRBV18
j_call: TRBJ2-3
cdr3_aa: CASSPPRVADTQYF
cdr3_nt: TGTGCCAGCTCACCACCTCGGGTCGCAGATACGCAGTATTTT

cdr3_length: 14
clone_size: NA
d_call: TRBD2
v_call: TRBV4-1
j_call: TRBJ2-1
cdr3_aa: CASSQAASGDEQFF
cdr3_nt: TGCGCCAGCAGCCAAGCAGCTAGCGGGGATGAGCAGTTCTTC

cdr3_length: 16
clone_size: NA
d_call: TRBD2
v_call: TRBV19
j_call: TRBJ2-2
cdr3_aa: CASTMGAGGYTGELFF
cdr3_nt: TGTGCCAGTACCATGGGAGCGGGGGGTTATACCGGGGAGCTGTTTTTT

cdr3_length: 18
clone_size: NA
d_call: TRBD1
v_call: TRBV18
j_call: TRBJ2-3
cdr3_aa: CASSPRQGAAYPPDTQYF
cdr3_nt: TGTGCCAGCTCACCACGACAGGGGGCTGCGTACCCCCCCGATACGCAGTATTTT

cdr3_length: 16
clone_size: NA
d_call: NA
v_call: TRBV7-6
j_call: TRBJ2-6
cdr3_aa: CASSLARPAGANVLTF
cdr3_nt: TGTGCCAGCAGCTTAGCGAGGCCGGCAGGGGCCAACGTCCTGACTTTC

cdr3_length: 13
clone_size: few
d_call: NA
v_call: TRBV19
j_call: TRBJ1-1
cdr3_aa: CASSSGFGTEAFF
cdr3_nt: TGTGCCAGTAGCTCGGGGTTTGGCACTGAAGCTTTCTTT

cdr3_length: 15
clone_size: NA
d_call: NA
v_call: TRBV24-1
j_call: TRBJ2-5
cdr3_aa: CATSAPKTGPETQYF
cdr3_nt: TGTGCCACCAGTGCACCGAAGACGGGTCCAGAGACCCAGTACTTC

cdr3_length: 12
clone_size: NA
d_call: NA
v_call: TRBV4-1
j_call: TRBJ2-1
cdr3_aa: CASSHNRDQQFF
cdr3_nt: TGCGCCAGCAGCCATAACAGGGATCAACAGTTCTTC

cdr3_length: 15
clone_size: NA
d_call: TRBD1
v_call: TRBV6-5
j_call: TRBJ2-6
cdr3_aa: CASTPDRAGANVLTF
cdr3_nt: TGTGCCAGCACTCCAGACAGGGCTGGGGCCAACGTCCTGACTTTC

cdr3_length: 14
clone_size: once
d_call: NA
v_call: TRBV29-1
j_call: TRBJ2-1
cdr3_aa: CSAKRQGNYNEQFF
cdr3_nt: TGCAGCGCCAAGCGGCAGGGGAACTACAATGAGCAGTTCTTC

cdr3_length: 19
clone_size: NA
d_call: TRBD2
v_call: TRBV28
j_call: TRBJ2-1
cdr3_aa: CASRPGLAGGISSYNEQFF
cdr3_nt: TGTGCCAGCAGACCAGGACTAGCGGGAGGGATCAGCTCCTACAATGAGCAGTTCTTC

cdr3_length: 14
clone_size: NA
d_call: TRBD1
v_call: TRBV29-1
j_call: TRBJ1-1
cdr3_aa: CSVEATGDETEAFF
cdr3_nt: TGCAGCGTTGAAGCGACAGGGGACGAGACTGAAGCTTTCTTT

cdr3_length: 15
clone_size: once
d_call: TRBD2
v_call: TRBV27
j_call: TRBJ2-1
cdr3_aa: CASSLIAGSYNEQFF
cdr3_nt: TGTGCCAGCAGTTTGATAGCGGGATCCTACAATGAGCAGTTCTTC

cdr3_length: 13
clone_size: NA
d_call: TRBD1
v_call: TRBV18
j_call: TRBJ1-6
cdr3_aa: CASSRTGDSPLHF
cdr3_nt: TGTGCCAGCTCCCGGACAGGGGATTCACCCCTCCACTTT

cdr3_length: 13
clone_size: NA
d_call: NA
v_call: TRBV24-1
j_call: TRBJ2-3
cdr3_aa: CATGVSAGDTQYF
cdr3_nt: TGTGCCACCGGGGTATCGGCGGGAGATACGCAGTATTTT

cdr3_length: 11
clone_size: NA
d_call: NA
v_call: TRBV20-1
j_call: TRBJ2-5
cdr3_aa: CSARLLETQYF
cdr3_nt: TGCAGTGCCAGGCTCCTTGAGACCCAGTACTTC

cdr3_length: 13
clone_size: NA
d_call: NA
v_call: TRBV9
j_call: TRBJ2-3
cdr3_aa: CASSKPSTDTQYF
cdr3_nt: TGTGCCAGCAGCAAGCCTAGCACAGATACGCAGTATTTT